The 14 T cell receptor beta chains below were found in one sample sequenced in a study of blood T cell repertoires in COVID-19 (dated by TCRdb to between 2020 and 2021). Library construction relied on the immunoSEQ multiplex PCR assay. The clones in this table, taken by TCRdb from immuneACCESS, are in-frame only. Not every clone is retained; where verified, under half of the shortfall comes from an unresolved V gene, and the cause of the rest is unknown. Present in this sample are some 200,000 clones, about 86% of which were seen just once. Of the sample, roughly 2.4% is held by the ten largest clones. Sequencing input: peripheral blood. These receptors originate from an older woman with acute or convalescent COVID-19.

This sequence joins TRBV2 and TRBJ2-5, with 7 bases identical to TRBD1. V lost 7 bases to trimming and J lost 4 bases; unmatched junction nucleotides: 3. Germline CDR1 is SNHLY and CDR2 is FYNNEI. This CDR3 contains 12 residues. The CDR3 DNA is TGTGCCAGCAACAGGGGTTCAGAGACCCAGTACTTC. Its protein product is CASNRGSETQYF.

The rearrangement links TRBV10-2 to TRBJ1-5; TRBD1 might be the D (5 bases). CDR3 size: 14 residues. Germline CDR1 is WSHSY and CDR2 is SAAADI. V was trimmed by 8 bases and J by 2 bases, leaving 13 bases between them. For the CDR3, the DNA is TGCGCCAGCGGGGGGTTTCAGGGCAATCAGCCCCAGCATTTT. Its translation is CASGGFQGNQPQHF.

The chain combines TRBV29-1 with TRBJ1-2, with no clear D. Per the germline V gene, CDR1 is SQVTM and CDR2 is ANQGSEA. Deletions cut 4 bases from V and 0 bases from J, with 6 bases between. This CDR3 contains 12 residues. The CDR3 DNA follows: TGCAGCGTTGGGTCAGCTAACTATGGCTACACCTTC. It yields the protein CSVGSANYGYTF.

The rearrangement uses TRBV7-9 and TRBJ2-5; 8 bases match TRBD2. The V and J ends lost 6 bases and 11 bases, in that order; junction bases with no gene match: 17. Germline V CDR1 and CDR2: SEHNR, FQNEAQ (reference sequence). This CDR3 spans 15 amino acids. In DNA, the CDR3 is TGTGCCAGCAGAGCAGCGGGAGCGATGGGAATGAGTCAGTACTTC. This gives the protein CASRAAGAMGMSQYF.

V is TRBV5-6 and J is TRBJ2-7, with 9 bases matching TRBD2. This CDR3 spans 15 amino acids. J gave up 5 bases and V 3 bases, and 9 bases lay outside the gene matches. CDR1 and CDR2 (germline): SGHDT, YYEEEE. The CDR3 sequence: CASSYPGGGAHEQYF. CDR3 coding DNA: TGTGCCAGCAGCTACCCGGGCGGGGGGGCTCACGAGCAGTACTTC. The full variable domain, completed using reference TRBV5-6 and TRBJ2-7, is DAGVTQSPTHLIKTRGQQVTLRCSPKSGHDTVSWYQQALGQGPQFIFQYYEEEERQRGNFPDRFSGHQFPNYSSELNVNALLLGDSALYLCASSYPGGGAHEQYFGPGTRLTVT.

The CDR3 DNA follows: TGTGCCAGCAGCAGGGTCGCCTATAATTCACCCCTCCACTTT. Translating it yields CASSRVAYNSPLHF. The rearrangement uses TRBV6-5 and TRBJ1-6, with D maybe TRBD1 (5 bases). Between the trimmed V and J ends, which lost 6 bases and 2 bases, there was a span of 8 bases. Per germline, CDR1 MNHEY and CDR2 SVGAGI. The CDR3 consists of 14 residues.

The rearrangement uses TRBV4-1 and TRBJ2-7, with 9 bases lining up with TRBD2. Trimming removed 3 bases from V and 4 bases from J; junction bases left unmatched: 13. Germline V gene sequence: CDR1 MGHRA, CDR2 YSYEKL. The CDR3 runs 17 residues. CDR3 nucleotides: TGCGCCAGCAGCCACGTAAGTGGAGCGGGGGGCCCGTACGAGCAGTACTTC. Amino acids: CASSHVSGAGGPYEQYF.

The chain carries TRBV2 and TRBJ2-1; 12 bases agree with TRBD2. CDR3 size: 15 residues. The V and J ends lost 5 bases and 5 bases, in that order; junction bases with no gene match: 4. Germline V lookup: CDR1 SNHLY, CDR2 FYNNEI. CDR3 bases: TGTGCCAGCAGTTCCCTAGCGGGGGGGAACAATGAGCAGTTCTTC. Its protein product is CASSSLAGGNNEQFF.

The V call is TRBV6-5, the J call TRBJ1-1, with a tentative D call TRBD1 (5 bases). Looked up from germline, CDR1 is MNHEY and CDR2 is SVGAGI. V was pared by 8 bases and J by 4 bases, with 14 bases between. The CDR3 loop spans 13 amino acids. The CDR3 DNA is TGTGCCAGCCGGGGGGGTGTCTCCACTGAAGCTTTCTTT. It specifies CASRGGVSTEAFF.

As regards this clone: Other DNA sequences in this sample translate to the same CDR3. The CDR3 loop is CASSPRQGMNTEAFF. In DNA, the CDR3 is TGTGCCAGCAGCCCAAGACAGGGTATGAACACTGAAGCTTTCTTT. This chain links TRBV6-5 with TRBJ1-1; 7 bases line up with TRBD1. The germline V gene has CDR1 MNHEY and CDR2 SVGAGI. Trimming took 6 bases from V and 0 from J; bases not matched to a gene: 7. The CDR3 consists of 15 residues.

This chain links TRBV15 with TRBJ1-4, with a weak D call TRBD1 (5 bases). CDR3 size: 15 residues. The V gene lost 0 bases and the J gene lost 7 bases, with 12 bases spanning the gap. Germline V gene lookup returns CDR1 LNHNV and CDR2 YYDKDF (reference sequence). This CDR3 is CATSRDQGMGEKLFF. The CDR3 DNA follows: TGTGCCACCAGCAGAGATCAGGGTATGGGTGAAAAACTGTTTTTT.

The chain combines TRBV11-2 with TRBJ2-5; 8 bases match TRBD2. Trimming at V came to 5 bases and at J to 4 bases, leaving 12 bases not matched to a gene. Germline loops: CDR1 SGHAT, CDR2 FQNNGV. The CDR3 contains 16 residues. This CDR3 is CASSRTVAGYIETQYF. DNA of the CDR3: TGTGCCAGCAGCCGCACAGTAGCGGGGTATATAGAGACCCAGTACTTC.

The V call is TRBV12-3 or TRBV12-4, the J call TRBJ1-4; no firm D call. Trimming pared 7 bases from V and 8 bases from J, leaving 11 bases between. This CDR3 region has 12 residues. The CDR3 protein is CASTGLEEKLFF. As DNA, the CDR3 is TGTGCCAGCACGGGGTTGGAGGAAAAACTGTTTTTT.

V is TRBV5-6 and J is TRBJ1-1; 10 nucleotides agree with TRBD1. The CDR3 loop spans 16 amino acids. Trimming cost V 4 bases and J 2 bases; bases outside gene matches: 8. CDR1 and CDR2 from the germline V gene are SGHDT and YYEEEE. The CDR3 nucleotides are TGTGCCAGCAGCACCCGAGGACAGGGGGGAAACACTGAAGCTTTCTTT. Protein sequence: CASSTRGQGGNTEAFF.